The 8 T cell receptor beta chains given below trace back to one sample, sequenced in a study of blood T cells in healthy people across ages. A second PCR, run for roughly 7 to 11 cycles, used a sample-barcoded 5' primer plus a J-beta primer mix. Via MiXCR, TCRdb re-called the 5' RACE reads, giving one row per CDR3 protein. Here the sample spans some 920,000 distinct CDR3 sequences, roughly 51% being singletons. Sequencing input: blood. These TCRs come from a woman aged 60-75 years in good health.

The chain joins TRBV5-5 to TRBJ1-2; 8 bases match TRBD1. The CDR3 consists of 12 residues. Germline CDR1 is SGHKS and CDR2 is YYEKEE (reference sequence). The J segment lost 7 bases and the V segment lost 3 bases, leaving 2 bases of the junction unmatched. CDR3 nucleotides: TGTGCCAGCAGCTACAGGGGGTGTGGCTACACCTTC. The encoded protein is CASSYRGCGYTF.

Regarding this clonotype: An end of the junction does not agree with germline; a read error may underlie this. In DNA form, the CDR3 reads TGTGCCAGCGGCTTAGGCATTAGCGGGGTCACAGATACGCAGTATTTT. Translated, it gives CASGLGISGVTDTQYF. V usage is TRBV7-2 and J usage is TRBJ2-3, with TRBD2 matching 8 bases. The CDR3 is 16 amino acids. CDR1 SGHTA and CDR2 FQGNSA come from the germline V gene.

The chain couples TRBV29-1 to TRBJ2-7, with TRBD2 matching over 8 bases. The CDR3 loop spans 18 amino acids. V was pared by 1 base and J by 0 bases, with 14 bases of the junction left unmatched. Germline CDR1 SQVTM, CDR2 ANQGSEA. CDR3 coding DNA: TGCAGCGTTGAAGGGGTATTAGCGGGGCAGGGGAACTCCTACGAGCAGTACTTC. Translated, it gives CSVEGVLAGQGNSYEQYF.

This clonotype occurred a few times. The rearrangement links TRBV7-9 to TRBJ2-1; D not resolved. V lost 4 bases and J 0 bases, leaving 13 bases between the germline ends. The CDR3 extends over 16 amino acids. Looked up from germline, CDR1 is SEHNR and CDR2 is FQNEAQ (reference sequence). The CDR3 DNA reads TGTGCCAGCAGCTCCCAAGGTGGCATCTCCTACAATGAGCAGTTCTTC. Translation gives CASSSQGGISYNEQFF.

This clonotype has a single count. The chain joins TRBV27 to TRBJ2-2, with 7 bases aligning to TRBD1. CDR1 and CDR2 from the germline V gene are MNHEY and SMNVEV (reference sequence). The CDR3 spans 16 residues. Trimming removed 5 bases from V and 2 bases from J; junction bases left unmatched: 8. The CDR3 DNA is TGTGCCAGCAGTACGGACAGGAACGGAAACACCGGGGAGCTGTTTTTT. It is translated as CASSTDRNGNTGELFF.

This chain joins TRBV20-1 and TRBJ2-7, with D maybe TRBD1 (6 bases). This CDR3 is 14 amino acids long. CDR1 and CDR2 from the germline V gene are DFQATT and SNEGSKA (reference sequence). V lost 3 bases and J lost 2, with 14 bases in between. In DNA, the CDR3 is TGCAGTGCTAGGCGTACCGGGACACCCTACGAGCAGTACTTC. It translates to CSARRTGTPYEQYF.

This chain joins TRBV4-1 and TRBJ2-7; TRBD1 matches at 8 bases. Looked up from germline, CDR1 is MGHRA and CDR2 is YSYEKL. The CDR3 extends over 14 amino acids. Trimming at V came to 1 base and at J to 6 bases, leaving 5 bases not matched to a gene. In DNA, the CDR3 is TGCGCCAGCAGCCAAGGACAGGGGAAGGGCGAGCAGTACTTC. It specifies CASSQGQGKGEQYF.

The chain links TRBV20-1 to TRBJ2-3, with TRBD1 matching 9 bases. Germline lookup yields CDR1 DFQATT and CDR2 SNEGSKA (reference sequence). V shed 6 bases and J 6 bases; nucleotides not matched to a gene: 13. The CDR3 covers 15 residues. CDR3 coding DNA: TGCAGTGCCGATGACTCGGGACAGGGTACTGATACGCAGTATTTT. This sequence encodes CSADDSGQGTDTQYF.